This is a list of T cell receptor beta chains from one sample in a study of control samples from healthy donors and cancer patients. The protocol was immunoSEQ multiplex PCR, while the TCRdb copy is restricted to in-frame clones and leaves out a portion. The table lists 400,000 to 500,000 clones, approximately 92% of them singletons, with more than 6% in the top ten. Sequencing was carried out using PBMCs. Every receptor here comes from a man between 35 and 55 years old with head and neck cancer. CDR3s include the opening cysteine and the closing phenylalanine or tryptophan. The order of the fields is V gene, clone size, J gene, CDR3 length, D gene, CDR3 protein, CDR3 DNA. A D gene is named only where the DNA matches it firmly. Clone size is shown for a subset of rows, as once, few, many or a class of expanded clone.

V gene: TRBV9; clone size: .; J gene: TRBJ2-7; CDR3 length: 14; D gene: .; CDR3 protein: CASSVRGKGDEQYF; CDR3 DNA: TGTGCCAGCAGCGTAAGGGGGAAGGGCGACGAGCAGTACTTC
V gene: TRBV14; clone size: .; J gene: TRBJ1-6; CDR3 length: 15; D gene: .; CDR3 protein: CASSQADSYNSPLHF; CDR3 DNA: TGTGCCAGCAGCCAAGCAGACTCCTATAATTCACCCCTCCACTTT
V gene: TRBV2; clone size: .; J gene: TRBJ2-5; CDR3 length: 17; D gene: TRBD2; CDR3 protein: CASSGPAGGSHQETQYF; CDR3 DNA: TGTGCCAGCAGTGGCCCCGCGGGCGGGAGTCACCAAGAGACCCAGTACTTC
V gene: TRBV13; clone size: .; J gene: TRBJ2-4; CDR3 length: 19; D gene: TRBD2; CDR3 protein: CASSQGPTSGSLVEDIQYF; CDR3 DNA: TGTGCCAGCAGCCAGGGGCCGACTAGCGGGAGCCTTGTGGAAGACATTCAGTACTTC
V gene: TRBV24-1; clone size: .; J gene: TRBJ2-3; CDR3 length: 11; D gene: .; CDR3 protein: CATSDMNTQYF; CDR3 DNA: TGTGCCACCAGTGATATGAATACGCAGTATTTT
V gene: TRBV7-8; clone size: .; J gene: TRBJ1-2; CDR3 length: 15; D gene: TRBD1; CDR3 protein: CASSPGGGVNYGYTF; CDR3 DNA: TGTGCCAGCAGCCCAGGGGGGGGCGTCAACTATGGCTACACCTTC
V gene: TRBV6-5; clone size: .; J gene: TRBJ2-2; CDR3 length: 15; D gene: .; CDR3 protein: CASNPPGHLTGELFF; CDR3 DNA: TGTGCCAGCAACCCACCGGGACACCTCACCGGGGAGCTGTTTTTT
V gene: TRBV6-2/TRBV6-3; clone size: .; J gene: TRBJ1-2; CDR3 length: 13; D gene: .; CDR3 protein: CASSYQSLNGYTF; CDR3 DNA: TGTGCCAGCAGTTACCAGTCTCTGAATGGCTACACCTTC
V gene: TRBV24-1; clone size: few; J gene: TRBJ2-3; CDR3 length: 15; D gene: TRBD1; CDR3 protein: CATSATGASTDTQYF; CDR3 DNA: TGTGCCACCAGTGCGACAGGGGCTAGCACAGATACGCAGTATTTT
V gene: TRBV5-5; clone size: .; J gene: TRBJ2-7; CDR3 length: 16; D gene: .; CDR3 protein: CASSFAGSPLRDEQYF; CDR3 DNA: TGTGCCAGCAGCTTCGCTGGCAGCCCCTTACGGGACGAGCAGTACTTC
V gene: TRBV27; clone size: .; J gene: TRBJ1-1; CDR3 length: 14; D gene: .; CDR3 protein: CASSSPTLNTEAFF; CDR3 DNA: TGTGCCAGCAGTTCCCCCACCTTGAACACTGAAGCTTTCTTT
V gene: TRBV28; clone size: .; J gene: TRBJ2-1; CDR3 length: 17; D gene: TRBD2; CDR3 protein: CASSSPGLKRGGDEQFF; CDR3 DNA: TGTGCCAGCAGTTCCCCGGGACTAAAAAGGGGAGGTGATGAGCAGTTCTTC
V gene: TRBV7-2; clone size: .; J gene: TRBJ2-3; CDR3 length: 16; D gene: TRBD2; CDR3 protein: CASSLVSSGAKDTQYF; CDR3 DNA: TGTGCCAGCAGCTTAGTTTCTAGCGGGGCCAAAGATACGCAGTATTTT
V gene: TRBV5-1; clone size: .; J gene: TRBJ1-5; CDR3 length: 13; D gene: .; CDR3 protein: CASSLGGGQPQHF; CDR3 DNA: TGCGCCAGCAGCTTGGGTGGGGGGCAGCCCCAGCATTTT
V gene: TRBV24-1; clone size: .; J gene: TRBJ1-6; CDR3 length: 16; D gene: .; CDR3 protein: CATSDLEDSHNSPLHF; CDR3 DNA: TGTGCCACCAGTGATTTGGAAGACAGCCATAATTCACCCCTCCACTTT
V gene: TRBV27; clone size: .; J gene: TRBJ1-1; CDR3 length: 14; D gene: TRBD1; CDR3 protein: CASSLLGTVTEAFF; CDR3 DNA: TGTGCCAGCAGTTTACTCGGGACAGTCACTGAAGCTTTCTTT
V gene: TRBV27; clone size: .; J gene: TRBJ2-7; CDR3 length: 15; D gene: TRBD2; CDR3 protein: CASSLFASGSNEQYF; CDR3 DNA: TGTGCCAGCAGTTTATTCGCTAGCGGGAGCAACGAGCAGTACTTC
V gene: TRBV6-5; clone size: .; J gene: TRBJ2-5; CDR3 length: 12; D gene: .; CDR3 protein: CASRASEETQYF; CDR3 DNA: TGTGCCAGCCGGGCCTCGGAAGAGACCCAGTACTTC
V gene: TRBV10-1; clone size: .; J gene: TRBJ2-5; CDR3 length: 12; D gene: .; CDR3 protein: CASAWGLETQYF; CDR3 DNA: TGCGCCAGCGCCTGGGGGCTAGAGACCCAGTACTTC
V gene: TRBV12-5; clone size: .; J gene: TRBJ1-4; CDR3 length: 14; D gene: .; CDR3 protein: CASGLPPGGEKLFF; CDR3 DNA: TGTGCTAGTGGTTTACCCCCCGGAGGGGAAAAACTGTTTTTT
V gene: TRBV28; clone size: .; J gene: TRBJ2-7; CDR3 length: 13; D gene: .; CDR3 protein: CASSPNGLVGGLF; CDR3 DNA: TGTGCCAGCAGCCCTAACGGACTAGTAGGGGGTCTCTTC
V gene: TRBV10-3; clone size: .; J gene: TRBJ2-7; CDR3 length: 12; D gene: .; CDR3 protein: CAIRRGEAEQYF; CDR3 DNA: TGTGCCATCAGGAGAGGGGAGGCCGAGCAGTACTTC
V gene: TRBV25-1; clone size: .; J gene: TRBJ1-6; CDR3 length: 16; D gene: TRBD1; CDR3 protein: CASSVDRVRRDSPLHF; CDR3 DNA: TGTGCCAGCAGTGTTGACAGGGTGAGAAGAGATTCACCCCTCCACTTT
V gene: TRBV6-2/TRBV6-3; clone size: once; J gene: TRBJ1-1; CDR3 length: 13; D gene: .; CDR3 protein: CASSSQVNTEAFF; CDR3 DNA: TGTGCCAGCAGCTCCCAGGTGAACACTGAAGCTTTCTTT
V gene: TRBV10-1; clone size: .; J gene: TRBJ2-1; CDR3 length: 16; D gene: .; CDR3 protein: CASSAIGAASYNEQFF; CDR3 DNA: TGCGCCAGCAGTGCTATAGGAGCGGCATCCTACAATGAGCAGTTCTTC
V gene: TRBV7-8; clone size: .; J gene: TRBJ1-1; CDR3 length: 12; D gene: .; CDR3 protein: CASTPAGTEAFF; CDR3 DNA: TGTGCCAGCACCCCTGCGGGGACTGAAGCTTTCTTT
V gene: TRBV5-6; clone size: few; J gene: TRBJ1-1; CDR3 length: 17; D gene: TRBD1; CDR3 protein: CASSSPWGTGGNTEAFF; CDR3 DNA: TGTGCCAGCAGCTCTCCCTGGGGGACAGGGGGGAACACTGAAGCTTTCTTT
V gene: TRBV11-2; clone size: .; J gene: TRBJ1-1; CDR3 length: 14; D gene: TRBD1; CDR3 protein: CASSPGQGAAEAFF; CDR3 DNA: TGTGCCAGCAGCCCAGGGCAGGGGGCGGCTGAAGCTTTCTTT
V gene: TRBV30; clone size: .; J gene: TRBJ1-2; CDR3 length: 14; D gene: .; CDR3 protein: CAWSVKGLGYGYTF; CDR3 DNA: TGTGCCTGGAGTGTCAAGGGTCTTGGCTATGGCTACACCTTC
V gene: TRBV5-6; clone size: .; J gene: TRBJ1-5; CDR3 length: 16; D gene: .; CDR3 protein: CASSLALGEGNQPQHF; CDR3 DNA: TGTGCCAGCAGCTTGGCCTTGGGGGAGGGGAATCAGCCCCAGCATTTT
V gene: TRBV11-1; clone size: .; J gene: TRBJ2-7; CDR3 length: 15; D gene: TRBD2; CDR3 protein: CASSLVAGVTYEQYF; CDR3 DNA: TGTGCCAGCAGCTTAGTAGCGGGAGTGACGTACGAGCAGTACTTC
V gene: TRBV7-9; clone size: few; J gene: TRBJ1-1; CDR3 length: 14; D gene: .; CDR3 protein: CASSLVAENTEAFF; CDR3 DNA: TGTGCCAGCAGCTTAGTTGCCGAGAACACTGAAGCTTTCTTT
V gene: TRBV14; clone size: once; J gene: TRBJ2-6; CDR3 length: 16; D gene: .; CDR3 protein: CASSQLSGSGANVLTF; CDR3 DNA: TGTGCCAGCAGCCAACTCTCAGGGTCTGGGGCCAACGTCCTGACTTTC
V gene: TRBV7-9; clone size: few; J gene: TRBJ1-1; CDR3 length: 13; D gene: .; CDR3 protein: CASGQGLNTEAFF; CDR3 DNA: TGTGCCAGCGGGCAGGGGCTGAACACTGAAGCTTTCTTT
V gene: TRBV27; clone size: .; J gene: TRBJ2-3; CDR3 length: 15; D gene: .; CDR3 protein: CASSWLPPAADTQYF; CDR3 DNA: TGTGCCAGCAGTTGGTTGCCCCCGGCGGCAGATACGCAGTATTTT
V gene: TRBV19; clone size: .; J gene: TRBJ1-3; CDR3 length: 16; D gene: .; CDR3 protein: CASKEYSFLSGNTIYF; CDR3 DNA: TGTGCCAGCAAGGAATACAGCTTCCTCTCTGGAAACACCATATATTTT
V gene: TRBV2; clone size: few; J gene: TRBJ1-5; CDR3 length: 15; D gene: .; CDR3 protein: CASSVRTDSNQPQHF; CDR3 DNA: TGTGCCAGCAGTGTACGGACAGATAGCAATCAGCCCCAGCATTTT
V gene: TRBV6-2/TRBV6-3; clone size: once; J gene: TRBJ1-4; CDR3 length: 18; D gene: TRBD1; CDR3 protein: CASSPGTAGLGLGEKLFF; CDR3 DNA: TGTGCCAGCAGCCCTGGGACAGCCGGTTTGGGGCTGGGTGAAAAACTGTTTTTT
V gene: TRBV28; clone size: .; J gene: TRBJ1-4; CDR3 length: 13; D gene: .; CDR3 protein: CASRHTVNEKLFF; CDR3 DNA: TGTGCCAGCAGACATACGGTTAATGAAAAACTGTTTTTT
V gene: TRBV28; clone size: .; J gene: TRBJ1-4; CDR3 length: 17; D gene: .; CDR3 protein: CASSPLAGPATNEKLFF; CDR3 DNA: TGTGCCAGCAGTCCCCTGGCAGGTCCTGCAACTAATGAAAAACTGTTTTTT
V gene: TRBV2; clone size: once; J gene: TRBJ2-4; CDR3 length: 11; D gene: .; CDR3 protein: CASREQGTQYF; CDR3 DNA: TGTGCCAGCAGGGAACAGGGAACTCAGTACTTC
V gene: TRBV6-1; clone size: .; J gene: TRBJ1-5; CDR3 length: 19; D gene: TRBD1; CDR3 protein: CASSEALRPGTGASWPQHF; CDR3 DNA: TGTGCCAGCAGTGAAGCGCTGCGTCCCGGGACAGGGGCGTCTTGGCCCCAGCATTTT
V gene: TRBV12-3/TRBV12-4; clone size: .; J gene: TRBJ2-5; CDR3 length: 13; D gene: TRBD1; CDR3 protein: CASSFGGQLTQYF; CDR3 DNA: TGTGCCAGCAGTTTTGGGGGACAGTTGACCCAGTACTTC